This T cell receptor (beta chain) originates from a study of blood T cell repertoires in COVID-19. Overall study: Researchers got acute and convalescent COVID-19 samples from the United States, Italy and Spain.

Libraries were prepared by immunoSEQ multiplex PCR; TCRdb keeps only in-frame clonotypes and omits some of them. Of 250,000 to 400,000 clones in the sample, about 89% are singletons; the top ten hold around 4.8%. Recovered Cohort 3 donors showed two negative PCRs, clearance, or symptom resolution. Germline assignment: CDR1 LGHDT and CDR2 YNNKEL (reference sequence). This CDR3 has 16 amino acids. V lost 2 bases and J 1 base, leaving 12 bases between the germline ends. The TCR comes from a man aged 60-69 years who had recovered from COVID-19. The sequenced sample was PBMCs or T cells enriched from blood (not recorded which). The chain is built from TRBV3-1 (or the pseudogene TRBV3-2) and TRBJ1-5; perhaps TRBD1 as D (5 bases). CDR3 in amino acids: CASSQRGRKSNQPQHF. The CDR3 bases are TGTGCCAGCAGCCAAAGGGGCAGAAAGAGCAATCAGCCCCAGCATTTT.